This TCR beta chain was observed in a study of shared clonotypes between healthy human individuals. The wider study: Researchers drew samples from two women and a few men aged 18 to 49.

The germline CDR1 and CDR2 sequences are SEHNR and FQNEAQ (reference sequence). V was cut by 4 bases and J by 6 bases, with 16 bases left in between. The CDR3 consists of 14 residues. Around 200 ng DNA, 30,000 or so T cell genomes, went into each sorted-subset replicate PCR. The protocol was immunoSEQ multiplex PCR, while the TCRdb copy is restricted to in-frame clones and leaves out a portion. The sample lists 2 million to 2.5 million clones; approximately 95% were seen once. Terminally differentiated effector memory CD45RA+ cells were excluded from the naive CD8 cells, which were CD45RO-negative and positively selected for CCR7.

The clonotype originates from a man between 18 and 29 years old in good health. The sequenced sample consisted of naive CD8+ T cells sorted from blood. The chain carries TRBV7-9 and TRBJ2-7; the D gene could be TRBD1 or TRBD2 (5 bases each). The CDR3 is CASSSGPPIPEQYF. The CDR3 DNA sequence: TGTGCCAGCAGCTCGGGACCGCCTATACCCGAGCAGTACTTC.